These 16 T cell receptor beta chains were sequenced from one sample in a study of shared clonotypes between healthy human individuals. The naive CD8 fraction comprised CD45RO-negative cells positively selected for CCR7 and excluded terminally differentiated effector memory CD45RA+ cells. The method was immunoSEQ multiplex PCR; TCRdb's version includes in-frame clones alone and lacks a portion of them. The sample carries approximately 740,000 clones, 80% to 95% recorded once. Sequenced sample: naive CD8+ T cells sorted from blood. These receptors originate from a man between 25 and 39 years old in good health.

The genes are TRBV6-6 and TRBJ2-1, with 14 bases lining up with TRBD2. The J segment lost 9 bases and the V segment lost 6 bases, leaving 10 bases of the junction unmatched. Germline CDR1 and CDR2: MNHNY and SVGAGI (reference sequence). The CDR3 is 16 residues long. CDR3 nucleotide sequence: TGTGCCAGCAGCCGGGGACTAGCGGGGGTCGTCGGTGAGCAGTTCTTC. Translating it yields CASSRGLAGVVGEQFF.

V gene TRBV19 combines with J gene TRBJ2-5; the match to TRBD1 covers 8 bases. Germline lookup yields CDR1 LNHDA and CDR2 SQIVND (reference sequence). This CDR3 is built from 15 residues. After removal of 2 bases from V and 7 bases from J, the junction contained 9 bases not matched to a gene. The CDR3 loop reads CASSIPGQVSTTQYF. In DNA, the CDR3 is TGTGCCAGTAGTATACCGGGACAGGTCTCCACGACCCAGTACTTC.

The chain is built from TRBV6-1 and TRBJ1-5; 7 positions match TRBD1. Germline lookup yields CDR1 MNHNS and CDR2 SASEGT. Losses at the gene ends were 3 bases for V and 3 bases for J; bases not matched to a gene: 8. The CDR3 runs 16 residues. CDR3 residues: CASSDLGRGDNQPQHF. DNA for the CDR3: TGTGCCAGCAGTGACCTAGGCAGGGGGGACAATCAGCCCCAGCATTTT.

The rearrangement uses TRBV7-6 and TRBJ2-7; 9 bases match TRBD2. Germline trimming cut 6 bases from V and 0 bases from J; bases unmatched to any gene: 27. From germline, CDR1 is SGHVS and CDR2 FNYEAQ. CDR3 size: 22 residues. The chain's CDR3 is CASSPGLARFPSLATRSYEQYF. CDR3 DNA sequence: TGTGCCAGCAGTCCGGGACTAGCAAGATTCCCGAGTCTAGCCACCCGCTCCTACGAGCAGTACTTC.

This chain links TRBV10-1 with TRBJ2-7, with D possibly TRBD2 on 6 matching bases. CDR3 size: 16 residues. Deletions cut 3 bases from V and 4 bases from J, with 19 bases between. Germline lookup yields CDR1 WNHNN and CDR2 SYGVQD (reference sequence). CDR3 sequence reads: CASSERETLGIYEQYF. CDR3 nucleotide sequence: TGCGCCAGCAGTGAACGGGAGACACTTGGTATTTACGAGCAGTACTTC.

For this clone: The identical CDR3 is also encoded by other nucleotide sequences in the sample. CDR3 loop: CASSYSRTYEQYF. The CDR3 region has the DNA TGTGCCAGCAGTTACTCGAGGACCTACGAGCAGTACTTC. The chain is built from TRBV6-6 and TRBJ2-7; the D is unclear. Trimming cost V 0 bases and J 2 bases, with 5 bases left between them. The CDR3 consists of 13 residues. Germline V gene sequence: CDR1 MNHNY, CDR2 SVGAGI (reference sequence).

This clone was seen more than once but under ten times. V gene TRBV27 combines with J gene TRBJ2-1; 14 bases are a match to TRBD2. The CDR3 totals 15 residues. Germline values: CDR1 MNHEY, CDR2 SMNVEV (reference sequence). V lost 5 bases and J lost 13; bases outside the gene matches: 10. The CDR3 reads CASSPGTSGSVGQFF. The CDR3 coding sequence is TGTGCCAGCAGTCCAGGGACTAGCGGGAGCGTGGGACAGTTCTTC.

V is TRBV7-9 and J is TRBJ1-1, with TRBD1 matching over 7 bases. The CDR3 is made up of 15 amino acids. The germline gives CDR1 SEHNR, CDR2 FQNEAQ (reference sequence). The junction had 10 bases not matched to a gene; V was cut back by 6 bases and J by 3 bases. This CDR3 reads CASSFLDREDTEAFF. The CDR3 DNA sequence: TGTGCCAGCAGTTTCCTCGACAGGGAAGACACTGAAGCTTTCTTT.

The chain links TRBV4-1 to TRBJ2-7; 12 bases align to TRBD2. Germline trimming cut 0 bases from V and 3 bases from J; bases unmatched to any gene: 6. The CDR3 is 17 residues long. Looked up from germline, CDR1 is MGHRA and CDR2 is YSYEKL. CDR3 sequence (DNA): TGCGCCAGCAGCCAAGATGAGTTGGGACTAGCGGGCTACGAGCAGTACTTC. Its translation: CASSQDELGLAGYEQYF.

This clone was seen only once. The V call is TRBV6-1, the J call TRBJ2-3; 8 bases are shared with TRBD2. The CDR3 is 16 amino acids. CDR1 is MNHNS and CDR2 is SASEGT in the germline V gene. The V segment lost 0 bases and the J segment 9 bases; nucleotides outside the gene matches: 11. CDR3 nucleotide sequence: TGTGCCAGCAGTGAAGCTCGGGAGGGCCCTATAGACACGCAGTATTTT. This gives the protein CASSEAREGPIDTQYF.

As DNA, the CDR3 is TGTGCCAGCAGTGGGCAGGGGAGTAATCAGCCCCAGCATTTT. Protein sequence: CASSGQGSNQPQHF. The rearrangement links TRBV25-1 to TRBJ1-5; maybe TRBD1 (6 bases). CDR1 MGHDK and CDR2 SYGVNS come from the germline V gene. V lost 4 bases and J 4 bases, leaving 11 bases between the germline ends. The CDR3 sequence is 14 residues long.

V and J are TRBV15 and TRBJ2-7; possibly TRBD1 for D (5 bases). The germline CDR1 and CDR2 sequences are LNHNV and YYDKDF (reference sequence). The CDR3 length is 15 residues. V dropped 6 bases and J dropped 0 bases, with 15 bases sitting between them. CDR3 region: CATREDSISSYEQYF. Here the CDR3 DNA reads TGTGCCACCAGGGAAGACAGTATAAGCTCCTACGAGCAGTACTTC. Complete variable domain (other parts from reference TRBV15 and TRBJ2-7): DAMVIQNPRYQVTQFGKPVTLSCSQTLNHNVMYWYQQKSSQAPKLLFHYYDKDFNNEADTPDNFQSRRPNTSFCFLDIRSPGLGDTAMYLCATREDSISSYEQYFGPGTRLTVT.

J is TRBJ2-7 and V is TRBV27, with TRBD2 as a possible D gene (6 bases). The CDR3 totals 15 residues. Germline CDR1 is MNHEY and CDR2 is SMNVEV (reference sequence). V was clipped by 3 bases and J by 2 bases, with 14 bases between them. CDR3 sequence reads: CASSLGGSVAYEQYF. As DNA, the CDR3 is TGTGCCAGCAGTTTGGGGGGTAGCGTGGCCTACGAGCAGTACTTC.

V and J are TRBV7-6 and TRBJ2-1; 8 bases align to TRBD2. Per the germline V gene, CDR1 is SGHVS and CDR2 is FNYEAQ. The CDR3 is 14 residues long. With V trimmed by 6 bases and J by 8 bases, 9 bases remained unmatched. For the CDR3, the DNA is TGTGCCAGCAGTCCCGGGAGAGCGGGAGATGAGCAGTTCTTC. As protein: CASSPGRAGDEQFF.

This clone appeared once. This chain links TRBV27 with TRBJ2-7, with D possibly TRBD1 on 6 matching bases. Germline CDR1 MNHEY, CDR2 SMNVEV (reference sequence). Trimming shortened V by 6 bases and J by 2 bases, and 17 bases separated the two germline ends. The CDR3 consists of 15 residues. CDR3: CASSPGSGATYEQYF. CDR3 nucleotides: TGTGCCAGCAGCCCTGGATCAGGGGCGACCTACGAGCAGTACTTC.

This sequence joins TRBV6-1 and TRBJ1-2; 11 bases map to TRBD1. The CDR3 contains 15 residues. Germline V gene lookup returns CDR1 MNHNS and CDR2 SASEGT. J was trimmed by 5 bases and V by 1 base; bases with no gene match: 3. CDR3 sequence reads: CASSEGTGGAYGYTF. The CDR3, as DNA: TGTGCCAGCAGTGAAGGGACAGGGGGCGCATATGGCTACACCTTC.